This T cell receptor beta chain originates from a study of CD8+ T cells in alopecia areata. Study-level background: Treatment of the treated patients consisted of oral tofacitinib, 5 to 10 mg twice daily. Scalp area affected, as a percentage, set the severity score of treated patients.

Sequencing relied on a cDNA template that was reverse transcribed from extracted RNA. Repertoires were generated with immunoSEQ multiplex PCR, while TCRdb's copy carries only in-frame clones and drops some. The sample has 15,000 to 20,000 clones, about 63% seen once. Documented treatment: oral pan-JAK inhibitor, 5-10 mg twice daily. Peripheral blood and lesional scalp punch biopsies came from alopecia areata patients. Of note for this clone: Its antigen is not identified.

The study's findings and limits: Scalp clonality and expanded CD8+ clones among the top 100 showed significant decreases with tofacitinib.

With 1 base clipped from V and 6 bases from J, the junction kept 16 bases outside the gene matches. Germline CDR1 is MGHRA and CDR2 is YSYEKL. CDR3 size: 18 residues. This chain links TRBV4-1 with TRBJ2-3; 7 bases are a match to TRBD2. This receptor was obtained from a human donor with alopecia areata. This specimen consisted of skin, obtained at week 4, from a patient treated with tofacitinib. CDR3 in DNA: TGCGCCAGCAGCCAAGGGTGGCACCAGCGGGGATCTTTTGATACGCAGTATTTT. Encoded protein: CASSQGWHQRGSFDTQYF.